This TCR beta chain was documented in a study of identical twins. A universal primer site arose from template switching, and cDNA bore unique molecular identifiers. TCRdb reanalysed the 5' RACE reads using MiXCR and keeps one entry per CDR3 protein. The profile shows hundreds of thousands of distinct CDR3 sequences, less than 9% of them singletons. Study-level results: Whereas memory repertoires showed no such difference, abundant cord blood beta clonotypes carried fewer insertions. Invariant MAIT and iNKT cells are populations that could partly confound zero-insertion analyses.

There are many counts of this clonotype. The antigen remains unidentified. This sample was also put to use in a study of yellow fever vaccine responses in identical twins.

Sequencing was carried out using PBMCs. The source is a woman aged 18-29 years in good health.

CDR3 residues: CASSLQGYQETQYF. The DNA for the CDR3 is TGCGCCAGCAGCCTACAGGGCTACCAAGAGACCCAGTACTTC. J is TRBJ2-5 and V is TRBV5-1; tentative D call: TRBD1 (6 bases). The V end lost 4 bases, the J end lost 0 bases, and 10 bases lay between the germline ends. CDR3 length: 14 amino acids. Looked up from germline, CDR1 is SGHRS and CDR2 is YFSETQ.